This record looks at one T cell receptor beta chain sequence and its context. One junction end does not reproduce the germline sequence, and a read error may be involved. This entry is derived from a study of molecular identifiers for immune sequencing clone quantification. TCRdb re-called the PCR reads through MiXCR, storing one row per CDR3 protein. The sample includes around 100,000 distinct CDR3 sequences, about 32% of them seen just once. Naive CD8 libraries came from around 20,000 to 990,000 sorted cells with 10%, 30% or 50% RNA. Germline values: CDR1 LNHDA, CDR2 SQIVND (reference sequence). The CDR3 contains 14 residues.

V is TRBV19 and J is TRBJ1-5; D remains ambiguous. Input material: naive CD8+ T cells from blood, with Jurkat cell RNA spiked in. Noted subset: FACS-sorted CD8+CD4-CCR7+CD45RA+ naive T cells. This sequence originates from a human donor in good health. Some libraries in this study had Jurkat cell RNA spiked in. The DNA of the CDR3 is TGTGCCGGTAGTATAGTGGGTAGCAATCAGCCCCAGCATTTT. Amino acids: CAGSIVGSNQPQHF.